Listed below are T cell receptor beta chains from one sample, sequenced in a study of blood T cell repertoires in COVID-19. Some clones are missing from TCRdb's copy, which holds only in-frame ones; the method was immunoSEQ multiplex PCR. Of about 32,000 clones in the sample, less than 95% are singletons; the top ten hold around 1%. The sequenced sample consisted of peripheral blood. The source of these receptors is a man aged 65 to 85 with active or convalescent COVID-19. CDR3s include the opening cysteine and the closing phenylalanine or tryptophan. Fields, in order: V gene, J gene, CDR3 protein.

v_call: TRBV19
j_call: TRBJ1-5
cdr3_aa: CASSPQQGNQPQHF

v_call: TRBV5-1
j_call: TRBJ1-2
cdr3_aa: CASSSTGAYGYTF

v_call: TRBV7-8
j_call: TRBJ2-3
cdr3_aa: CASRLLAGTSTDTQYF

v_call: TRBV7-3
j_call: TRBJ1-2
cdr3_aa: CASSIGTGGDGYTF

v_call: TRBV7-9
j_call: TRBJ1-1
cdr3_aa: CASSRGRGTEAFF

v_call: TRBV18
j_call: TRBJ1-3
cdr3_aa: CASSPPQRLSGNTIYF

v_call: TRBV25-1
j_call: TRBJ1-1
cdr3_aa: CASSARTGGRDTEAFF

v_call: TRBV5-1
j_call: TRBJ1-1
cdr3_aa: CASSFGPRTVMNTEAFF

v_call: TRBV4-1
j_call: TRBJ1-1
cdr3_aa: CASSLFRETTEAFF

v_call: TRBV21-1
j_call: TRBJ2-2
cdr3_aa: CASSKKREATGELFF

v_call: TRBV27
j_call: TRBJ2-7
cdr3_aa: CATRTGASYEQYF

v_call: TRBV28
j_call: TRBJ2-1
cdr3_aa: CASSLDTGESYNEQFF

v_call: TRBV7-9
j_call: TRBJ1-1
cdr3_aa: CASNALRVNTEAFF

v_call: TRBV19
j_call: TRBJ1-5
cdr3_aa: CASSIGTHNQPQHF

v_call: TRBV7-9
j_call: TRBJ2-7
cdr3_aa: CASRISGSSYEQYF

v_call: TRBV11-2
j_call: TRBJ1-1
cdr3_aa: CASSLSHTNTEAFF

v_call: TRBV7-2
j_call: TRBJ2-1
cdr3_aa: CASSFQGGQYNEQFF

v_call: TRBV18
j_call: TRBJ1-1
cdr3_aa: CASSTSKNTEAFF

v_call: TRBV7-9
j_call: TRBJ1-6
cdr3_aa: CASSLELSYSPLHF

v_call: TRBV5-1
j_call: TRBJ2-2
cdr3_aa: CASSLPPGQGAVYTGELFF

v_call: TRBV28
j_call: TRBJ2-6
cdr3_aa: CASSYLTPSGANVLTF

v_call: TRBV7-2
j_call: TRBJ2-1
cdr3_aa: CASSLVGGAPSNEQFF